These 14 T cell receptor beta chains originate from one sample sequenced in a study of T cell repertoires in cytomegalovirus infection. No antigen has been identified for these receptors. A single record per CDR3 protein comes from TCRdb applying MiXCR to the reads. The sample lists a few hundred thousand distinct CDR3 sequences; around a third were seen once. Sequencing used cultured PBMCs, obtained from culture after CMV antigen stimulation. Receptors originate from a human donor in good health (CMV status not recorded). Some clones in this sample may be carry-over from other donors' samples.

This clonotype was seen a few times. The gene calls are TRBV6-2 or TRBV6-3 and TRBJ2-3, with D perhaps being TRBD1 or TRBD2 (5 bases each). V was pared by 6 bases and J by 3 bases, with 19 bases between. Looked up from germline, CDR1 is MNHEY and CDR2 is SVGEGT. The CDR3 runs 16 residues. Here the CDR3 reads CASRTSGRQQTDTQYF. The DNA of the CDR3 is TGTGCCAGCAGAACGTCGGGGCGCCAGCAAACAGATACGCAGTATTTT.

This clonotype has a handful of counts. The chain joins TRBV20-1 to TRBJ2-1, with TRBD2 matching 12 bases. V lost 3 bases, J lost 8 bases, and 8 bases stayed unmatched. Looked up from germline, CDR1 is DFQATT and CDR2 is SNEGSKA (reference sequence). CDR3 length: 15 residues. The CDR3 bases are TGCAGTGCTAGTCCTAGCGGGAGGGCCTTCGATGAGCAGTTCTTC. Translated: CSASPSGRAFDEQFF.

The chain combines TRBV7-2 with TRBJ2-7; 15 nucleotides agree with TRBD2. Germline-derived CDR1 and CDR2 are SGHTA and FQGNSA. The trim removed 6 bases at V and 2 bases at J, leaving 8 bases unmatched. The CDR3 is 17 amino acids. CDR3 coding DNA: TGTGCCAGCAGTTCTCTGGGACTAGCGGGAGGCGCCTACGAGCAGTACTTC. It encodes CASSSLGLAGGAYEQYF. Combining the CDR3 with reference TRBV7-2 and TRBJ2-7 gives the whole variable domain GAGVSQSPSNKVTEKGKDVELRCDPISGHTALYWYRQSLGQGLEFLIYFQGNSAPDKSGLPSDRFSAERTGGSVSTLTIQRTQQEDSAVYLCASSSLGLAGGAYEQYFGPGTRLTVT.

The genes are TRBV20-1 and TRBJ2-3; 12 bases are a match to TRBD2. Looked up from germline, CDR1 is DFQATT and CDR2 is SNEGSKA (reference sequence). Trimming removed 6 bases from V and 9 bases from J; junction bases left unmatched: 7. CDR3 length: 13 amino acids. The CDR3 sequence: CSAMTSGSNTQYF. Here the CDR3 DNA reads TGCAGTGCCATGACTAGCGGGAGTAACACGCAGTATTTT.

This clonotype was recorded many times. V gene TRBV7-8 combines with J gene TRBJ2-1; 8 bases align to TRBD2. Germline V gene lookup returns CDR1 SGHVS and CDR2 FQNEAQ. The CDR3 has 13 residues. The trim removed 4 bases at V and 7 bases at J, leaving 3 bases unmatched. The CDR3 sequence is CASSSGGPNEQFF. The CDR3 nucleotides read TGTGCCAGCAGCTCGGGGGGGCCAAATGAGCAGTTCTTC.

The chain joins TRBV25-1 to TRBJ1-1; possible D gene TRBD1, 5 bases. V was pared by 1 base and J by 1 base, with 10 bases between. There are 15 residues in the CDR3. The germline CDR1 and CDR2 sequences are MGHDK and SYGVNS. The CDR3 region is CASSESVGGNTEAFF. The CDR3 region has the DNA TGTGCCAGCAGTGAATCGGTGGGGGGGAACACTGAAGCTTTCTTT.

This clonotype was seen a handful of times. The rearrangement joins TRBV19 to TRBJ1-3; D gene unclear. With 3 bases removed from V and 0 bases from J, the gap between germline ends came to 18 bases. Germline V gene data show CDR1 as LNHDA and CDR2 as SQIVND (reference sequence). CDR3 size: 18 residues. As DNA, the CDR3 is TGTGCCAGTAGTATTGATGGACTCGGACTGTTCTCTGGAAACACCATATATTTT. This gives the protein CASSIDGLGLFSGNTIYF. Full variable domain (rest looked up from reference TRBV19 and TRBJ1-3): DGGITQSPKYLFRKEGQNVTLSCEQNLNHDAMYWYRQDPGQGLRLIYYSQIVNDFQKGDIAEGYSVSREKKESFPLTVTSAQKNPTAFYLCASSIDGLGLFSGNTIYFGEGSWLTVV.

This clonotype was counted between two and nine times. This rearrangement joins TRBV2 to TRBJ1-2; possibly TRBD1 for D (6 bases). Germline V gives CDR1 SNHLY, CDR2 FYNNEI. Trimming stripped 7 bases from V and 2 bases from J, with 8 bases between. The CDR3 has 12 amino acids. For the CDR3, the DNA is TGTGCCAGCACAGGGGCGAACTATGGCTACACCTTC. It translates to CASTGANYGYTF.

The CDR3 protein is CASSLVGQGINPGYTF. Here the CDR3 DNA reads TGTGCCAGCAGCTTAGTTGGGCAGGGAATCAATCCTGGCTACACCTTC. J is TRBJ1-2 and V is TRBV7-4, with D maybe TRBD1 (5 bases). The CDR3 extends over 16 amino acids. Trimming removed 1 base at V and 7 bases at J, with 19 bases between. The germline V gene has CDR1 SGHVT and CDR2 SQSDAQ.

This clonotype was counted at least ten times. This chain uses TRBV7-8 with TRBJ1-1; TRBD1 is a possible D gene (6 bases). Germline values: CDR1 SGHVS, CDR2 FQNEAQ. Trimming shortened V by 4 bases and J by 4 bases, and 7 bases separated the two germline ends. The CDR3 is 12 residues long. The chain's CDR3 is CASSSQGTEAFF. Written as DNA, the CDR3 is TGTGCCAGCAGCTCACAGGGCACTGAAGCTTTCTTT.

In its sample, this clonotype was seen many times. CDR3 residues: CASSQGQGAGEAFF. The CDR3, as DNA: TGTGCCAGCAGCCAGGGACAGGGGGCCGGTGAAGCTTTCTTT. This chain joins TRBV7-2 and TRBJ1-1; the match to TRBD1 covers 12 bases. J was trimmed by 7 bases and V by 5 bases; bases with no gene match: 5. Per the germline V gene, CDR1 is SGHTA and CDR2 is FQGNSA. The CDR3 runs to 14 residues.

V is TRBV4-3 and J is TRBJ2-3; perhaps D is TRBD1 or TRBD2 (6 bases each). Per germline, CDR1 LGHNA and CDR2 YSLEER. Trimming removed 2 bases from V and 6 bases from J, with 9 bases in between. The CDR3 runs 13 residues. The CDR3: CASSQRRGDTQYF. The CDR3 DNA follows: TGCGCCAGCAGCCAACGGAGGGGGGATACGCAGTATTTT.

DNA of the CDR3: TGTGCCAGCAGTACACTACAGGGTTACACTGAAGCTTTCTTT. It yields the protein CASSTLQGYTEAFF. The V call is TRBV6-1, the J call TRBJ1-1; tentative D call: TRBD1 (6 bases). The germline V gene has CDR1 MNHNS and CDR2 SASEGT. Trimming stripped 5 bases from V and 3 bases from J, with 13 bases between. The CDR3 extends over 14 amino acids.

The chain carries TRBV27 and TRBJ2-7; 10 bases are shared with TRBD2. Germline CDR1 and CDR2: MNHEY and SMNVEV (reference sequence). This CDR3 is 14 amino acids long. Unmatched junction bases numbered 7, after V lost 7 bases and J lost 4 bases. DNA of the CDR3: TGTGCCAGCACAACCCGAGCGGGAGGGTACGAGCAGTACTTC. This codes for CASTTRAGGYEQYF.